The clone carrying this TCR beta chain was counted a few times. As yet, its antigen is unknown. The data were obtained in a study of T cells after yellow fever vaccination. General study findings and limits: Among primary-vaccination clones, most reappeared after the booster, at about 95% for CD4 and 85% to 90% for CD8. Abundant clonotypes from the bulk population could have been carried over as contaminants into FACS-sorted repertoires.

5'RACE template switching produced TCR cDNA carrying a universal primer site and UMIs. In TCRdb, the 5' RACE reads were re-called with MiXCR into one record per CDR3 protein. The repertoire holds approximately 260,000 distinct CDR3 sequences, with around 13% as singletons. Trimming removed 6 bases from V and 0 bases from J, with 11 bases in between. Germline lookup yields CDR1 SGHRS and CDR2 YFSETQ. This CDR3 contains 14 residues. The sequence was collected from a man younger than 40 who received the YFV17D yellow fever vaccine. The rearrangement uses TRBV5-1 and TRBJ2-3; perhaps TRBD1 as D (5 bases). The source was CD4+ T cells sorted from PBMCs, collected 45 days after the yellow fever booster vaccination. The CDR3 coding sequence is TGCGCCAGCATGGGGCGTTTCAGCACAGATACGCAGTATTTT. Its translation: CASMGRFSTDTQYF.